The T cell receptor (beta chain) under discussion was sequenced for a study of graft-versus-host responses after intestinal transplantation. TCRdb keeps only in-frame clones here, not all; method: immunoSEQ multiplex PCR. There are about 94,000 clones in the sample; 90% to 95% occur only once, and approximately 0.54% lies in the top ten. Details on this clone: The antigen remains unidentified.

This CDR3 spans 18 amino acids. The V and J genes are TRBV21-1 and TRBJ2-5; TRBD2 reflects the table's D call only, with no check against the DNA. TRBV21-1 counts as a pseudogene. The specimen comprised unstimulated CD8+ T cells sorted from spleen or lymph node cells, sampled before intestinal transplant. The receptor was isolated from a human donor who received an intestinal transplant. The chain's CDR3 is CASSKGPEGRPAQETQYF. CDR3 nucleotides: TGTGCCAGCAGCAAAGGCCCGGAGGGACGCCCGGCCCAAGAGACCCAGTACTTC.